The 25 T cell receptor beta chains reported below all come from one sample, sequenced in a study of cytomegalovirus exposure and HLA in healthy donors. PCR involved 60 Vbeta and 13 Jbeta primers. The table came from immunoSEQ multiplex PCR; TCRdb's copy has only in-frame clones and leaves some out. Here the sample spans roughly 200,000 clones, around nine tenths being singletons. The sequenced sample consisted of PBMCs. Receptors were obtained from a woman aged 25 to 39 in good health and CMV-seronegative.

The chain recombines TRBV11-2 with TRBJ1-2; TRBD1 might be the D (6 bases). CDR1 is SGHAT and CDR2 is FQNNGV in the germline V gene. V was cut by 3 bases and J by 2 bases, with 10 bases left in between. The CDR3 spans 14 residues. CDR3 sequence reads: CASSLGARNYGYTF. The CDR3 DNA reads TGTGCCAGCAGCTTGGGGGCGCGGAACTATGGCTACACCTTC. Complete variable domain (other parts from reference TRBV11-2 and TRBJ1-2): EAGVAQSPRYKIIEKRQSVAFWCNPISGHATLYWYQQILGQGPKLLIQFQNNGVVDDSQLPKDRFSAERLKGVDSTLKIQPAKLEDSAVYLCASSLGARNYGYTFGSGTRLTVV.

The chain recombines TRBV6-4 with TRBJ2-5, with 9 bases identical to TRBD1. CDR1 is MRHNA, CDR2 SNTAGT, per germline. This CDR3 spans 15 amino acids. J was trimmed by 5 bases and V by 5 bases; bases with no gene match: 9. The CDR3 loop is CASSISGQGDETQYF. The DNA for the CDR3 is TGTGCCAGCAGTATCTCGGGACAGGGTGACGAGACCCAGTACTTC.

The chain is built from TRBV6-1 and TRBJ2-2; no reliable D call. The CDR3 runs to 14 residues. CDR1 is MNHNS, CDR2 SASEGT, per germline. The germline V and J ends were trimmed by 3 bases and 1 base, with 6 bases remaining between them. The CDR3 loop reads CASSDFRNTGELFF. The CDR3 nucleotides read TGTGCCAGCAGTGACTTCAGGAACACCGGGGAGCTGTTTTTT.

The chain is built from TRBV7-2 and TRBJ2-7; 8 bases are shared with TRBD1. Trimming removed 3 bases from V and 7 bases from J; junction bases left unmatched: 5. Germline CDR1 is SGHTA and CDR2 is FQGNSA. The CDR3 has 13 residues. The CDR3 DNA reads TGTGCCAGCAGCTTTACAGGGGGTGGGGAGCAGTACTTC. Protein product: CASSFTGGGEQYF.

The V call is TRBV6-5, the J call TRBJ2-5, with 8 bases matching TRBD2. CDR1 and CDR2 from the germline V gene are MNHEY and SVGAGI. V dropped 7 bases and J dropped 3; count of bases not matched to a gene: 7. This CDR3 is built from 14 residues. The CDR3 is CASTPRGGEETQYF. The CDR3, as DNA: TGTGCCAGCACCCCACGGGGGGGAGAAGAGACCCAGTACTTC.

V usage is TRBV5-6 and J usage is TRBJ2-1; TRBD2 might be the D (6 bases). V dropped 2 bases and J dropped 2 bases, with 8 bases sitting between them. Germline-derived CDR1 and CDR2 are SGHDT and YYEEEE. This CDR3 contains 14 residues. In DNA, the CDR3 is TGTGCCAGCAGCTTCGGGAGTCCCTACAATGAGCAGTTCTTC. This sequence encodes CASSFGSPYNEQFF.

V gene TRBV5-1 combines with J gene TRBJ2-6; TRBD1 agrees at 7 bases. Looked up from germline, CDR1 is SGHRS and CDR2 is YFSETQ. The CDR3 totals 16 residues. The trim removed 4 bases at V and 5 bases at J, leaving 9 bases unmatched. The CDR3 protein is CASSPRGQHRANVLTF. DNA of the CDR3: TGCGCCAGCAGCCCTCGGGGACAGCACAGGGCCAACGTCCTGACTTTC.

This clone was detected a few times. This rearrangement joins TRBV28 to TRBJ1-1; TRBD1 agrees at 11 bases. This CDR3 has 14 amino acids. V lost 4 bases to trimming and J lost 4 bases; unmatched junction nucleotides: 2. CDR1 is MDHEN and CDR2 is SYDVKM in the germline V gene. DNA of the CDR3: TGTGCCAGCAGTTGGGGACAGGGGGTCACTGAAGCTTTCTTT. This sequence encodes CASSWGQGVTEAFF.

The rearrangement uses TRBV7-2 and TRBJ2-3; weak D call: TRBD1 (6 bases). Germline CDR1 SGHTA, CDR2 FQGNSA. This CDR3 region has 16 residues. V lost 5 bases and J lost 2, with 17 bases in between. CDR3 sequence: CASSLGGVGVTDTQYF. The CDR3 nucleotides are TGTGCCAGCAGCCTAGGGGGTGTCGGGGTCACAGATACGCAGTATTTT. Supplemented by reference TRBV7-2 and TRBJ2-3, the full variable domain reads GAGVSQSPSNKVTEKGKDVELRCDPISGHTALYWYRQSLGQGLEFLIYFQGNSAPDKSGLPSDRFSAERTGGSVSTLTIQRTQQEDSAVYLCASSLGGVGVTDTQYFGPGTRLTVL.

This rearrangement joins TRBV9 to TRBJ2-6; D gene ambiguous. The germline gives CDR1 SGDLS, CDR2 YYNGEE. The CDR3 extends over 14 amino acids. The V and J ends lost 1 base and 1 base respectively, with 3 bases between them. CDR3 nucleotides: TGTGCCAGCAGCGTACGGTCTGGGGCCAACGTCCTGACTTTC. This codes for CASSVRSGANVLTF.

This clone occurred a few times. The chain is built from TRBV10-2 and TRBJ2-2; the match to TRBD1 covers 7 bases. This CDR3 has 14 residues. With 6 bases clipped from V and 0 bases from J, the junction kept 1 base outside the gene matches. Germline CDR1 is WSHSY and CDR2 is SAAADI. CDR3 in amino acids: CASSGTANTGELFF. In DNA, the CDR3 is TGCGCCAGCAGCGGGACAGCGAACACCGGGGAGCTGTTTTTT.

This clone was counted once. The gene calls are TRBV6-6 and TRBJ2-1; D not certain. This CDR3 is built from 11 residues. CDR1 is MNHNY, CDR2 SVGAGI, per germline (reference sequence). V lost 6 bases and J lost 7, with 7 bases in between. The CDR3 DNA is TGTGCCAGCAGCCTCCCGAATGAGCAGTTCTTC. Its translation is CASSLPNEQFF.

The gene calls are TRBV6-6 and TRBJ2-1; the D gene is possibly TRBD2 (6 bases). The CDR3 covers 16 residues. The germline gives CDR1 MNHNY, CDR2 SVGAGI (reference sequence). Trimming shortened V by 6 bases and J by 3 bases, and 18 bases separated the two germline ends. The CDR3 nucleotides are TGTGCCAGCAGAGAAACCGGGACTGGCCTCTACAATGAGCAGTTCTTC. Residues: CASRETGTGLYNEQFF.

The rearrangement uses TRBV28 and TRBJ1-1; possible D gene TRBD1, 5 bases. The CDR3 sequence is 13 residues long. V was pared by 6 bases and J by 1 base, with 9 bases between. Per the germline V gene, CDR1 is MDHEN and CDR2 is SYDVKM. CDR3 residues: CASSLTGNTEAFF. The CDR3 DNA reads TGTGCCAGCAGCCTTACAGGGAACACTGAAGCTTTCTTT. Looking up the rest from reference TRBV28 and TRBJ1-1 gives the full variable domain: DVKVTQSSRYLVKRTGEKVFLECVQDMDHENMFWYRQDPGLGLRLIYFSYDVKMKEKGDIPEGYSVSREKKERFSLILESASTNQTSMYLCASSLTGNTEAFFGQGTRLTVV.

V gene TRBV7-8 combines with J gene TRBJ2-7; D is ambiguous. The germline gives CDR1 SGHVS, CDR2 FQNEAQ. This CDR3 contains 12 residues. The V and J ends lost 1 base and 5 bases respectively, with 6 bases between them. The CDR3, as DNA: TGTGCCAGCAGCTTAGTAATCGACGAGCAGTACTTC. Encoded protein: CASSLVIDEQYF.

The chain uses TRBV5-6 and TRBJ1-2; the D is unclear. This CDR3 comprises 16 residues. The germline CDR1 and CDR2 sequences are SGHDT and YYEEEE. V lost 2 bases, J lost 3 bases, and 17 bases lay in between. CDR3 DNA sequence: TGTGCCAGCAGCTTCGGGTCGGTCCAGCCCCACTATGGCTACACCTTC. Amino acid sequence: CASSFGSVQPHYGYTF.

CDR3 region: CASSRDKGEKLFF. DNA of the CDR3: TGTGCCAGCAGCCGGGACAAGGGGGAAAAACTGTTTTTT. The V gene is TRBV6-1, the J gene TRBJ1-4; D is perhaps TRBD1 (6 bases). The germline V gene encodes CDR1 MNHNS and CDR2 SASEGT. This CDR3 spans 13 amino acids. The germline V and J ends were trimmed by 6 bases and 8 bases, with 13 bases remaining between them.

The V gene is TRBV5-6, the J gene TRBJ1-2; 9 positions match TRBD1. Looked up from germline, CDR1 is SGHDT and CDR2 is YYEEEE. V gave up 0 bases and J gave up 8 bases; unmatched junction bases: 5. The CDR3 length is 14 residues. The CDR3 protein is CASSLVQGAGGYTF. CDR3 nucleotide sequence: TGTGCCAGCAGCTTGGTACAGGGGGCAGGGGGCTACACCTTC.

The chain links TRBV4-2 to TRBJ2-1; 10 bases are shared with TRBD2. The CDR3 contains 18 residues. Germline CDR1 LGHNA, CDR2 YNFKEQ. V shed 0 bases and J 5 bases; nucleotides not matched to a gene: 10. CDR3 nucleotides: TGTGCCAGCAGCCAAGAACCCAGTGGTAGCGGGAGGAACAATGAGCAGTTCTTC. This sequence encodes CASSQEPSGSGRNNEQFF.

The chain employs TRBV30 and TRBJ2-7; 7 nucleotides line up with TRBD1. The ends lost 7 bases at V and 3 bases at J; junction bases unmatched: 12. This CDR3 spans 14 amino acids. Germline V gene lookup returns CDR1 GTSNPN and CDR2 SVGIG (reference sequence). CDR3 residues: CASNQGVPFYEQYF. The CDR3, as DNA: TGTGCCTCAAACCAGGGGGTCCCTTTCTACGAGCAGTACTTC.

CDR3 amino acids: CASSLGGSGNTIYF. CDR3 DNA: TGTGCCAGCAGTTTGGGGGGGTCTGGAAACACCATATATTTT. The V and J genes are TRBV28 and TRBJ1-3; weak D call: TRBD1 (5 bases). The CDR3 contains 14 residues. V lost 3 bases and J 1 base, leaving 7 bases between the germline ends. Germline V CDR1 and CDR2: MDHEN, SYDVKM. Combining the CDR3 with reference TRBV28 and TRBJ1-3 gives the whole variable domain DVKVTQSSRYLVKRTGEKVFLECVQDMDHENMFWYRQDPGLGLRLIYFSYDVKMKEKGDIPEGYSVSREKKERFSLILESASTNQTSMYLCASSLGGSGNTIYFGEGSWLTVV.

This chain uses TRBV30 with TRBJ2-5; D is ambiguous. V dropped 0 bases and J dropped 11 bases, with 13 bases sitting between them. The CDR3 sequence is 12 residues long. Germline CDR1 and CDR2: GTSNPN and SVGIG (reference sequence). The CDR3 region is CAWSVHRGLQYF. The CDR3 bases are TGTGCCTGGAGTGTACATCGAGGCCTGCAGTACTTC.

The chain carries TRBV13 and TRBJ2-5; TRBD1 might be the D (6 bases). Germline V gives CDR1 PRHDT, CDR2 FYEKMQ (reference sequence). With 3 bases removed from V and 0 bases from J, the gap between germline ends came to 8 bases. The CDR3 extends over 14 amino acids. CDR3 bases: TGTGCCAGCAGCTTTGACAGGTACCAAGAGACCCAGTACTTC. Residues: CASSFDRYQETQYF.

Notes on this clone: One end of the junction fails to match germline, which may point to a read error. The chain recombines TRBV5-4 with TRBJ2-7; 8 bases match TRBD2. CDR1 and CDR2 (germline): SGHNT, YYREEE (reference sequence). This CDR3 has 11 amino acids. The CDR3 protein is CASSLGTREAF. The CDR3 nucleotides are TGTGCCAGCAGCTTAGGGACTAGGGAAGCCTTC.

This clone was counted between two and nine times. A read error may account for a junction end that differs from germline. The J gene is TRBJ2-5, the V gene TRBV7-7, with 7 bases aligning to TRBD2. This CDR3 comprises 15 residues. CDR1 is SSHAT and CDR2 is FNYEAQ in the germline V gene (reference sequence). The CDR3 DNA reads as TGTGCTAGCAGCTTAGTAGGACTAGAGTTGGAGACCCAGTACTTC. It is translated as CASSLVGLELETQYF.